The clone carrying this T cell receptor (beta chain) was found a few times. The antigen is undetermined. This specimen comes from a study of T cells after posttransplantation cyclophosphamide. Study findings and constraints: Skin or GI-infiltrating T cells shared few TRB sequences with blood. Donor CD8+ memory clones often dominated recipient blood repertoires at later times. Recipient CMV seropositivity and CMV reactivation strongly tracked TRB clonality.

CDR1 LGHNA and CDR2 YNFKEQ come from the germline V gene. Trimming pared 4 bases from V and 6 bases from J, leaving 9 bases between. The CDR3 runs 13 residues. Only in-frame clones appear in the TCRdb table, and some are missing; sequencing was by immunoSEQ multiplex PCR. This sample comprises 35,000 to 40,000 clones, none seen once only. The clonotype originates from a man aged 30 to 45 in good health and a related stem cell transplant donor. The chain has TRBV4-2 and TRBJ2-2; no clear D. The specimen was PBMCs. In DNA, the CDR3 is TGTGCCAGCAGCCTGTATGAGGCCGGGGAGCTGTTTTTT. This encodes CASSLYEAGELFF.